This TCR beta chain was profiled in a study of T cells after yellow fever vaccination. Study-level points and caveats: Clones from primary vaccination mostly reappeared after the booster (roughly 97% CD4, approximately 91% CD8). Some clonotypes were seen in both the CD4 and the CD8 compartments. These made up a small share and likely arose from convergent recombination. Bulk-population clonotypes that are abundant could appear as contaminants in FACS-sorted repertoires.

This clonotype was observed a few times. Its specificity is not known. The CDR3 extends over 16 amino acids. With 3 bases clipped from V and 4 bases from J, the junction kept 10 bases outside the gene matches. TCRdb recomputed calls from the 5' RACE reads with MiXCR, one row per CDR3 protein. This sample yields 300,000 to 400,000 distinct CDR3 sequences, of which 8.5% to 10% are seen a single time; over 15% belongs to the top ten. The sequencing used PBMCs, collected on the day of the first yellow fever vaccination. The TCR originated in a man between 18 and 35 years old who received the YFV17D yellow fever vaccine. The gene calls are TRBV12-3 or TRBV12-4 and TRBJ1-2, with 8 bases that match TRBD1. In DNA, the CDR3 is TGTGCCAGCAGTTTGGACAGGGTCGGCTTTGGCTATGGCTACACCTTC. Protein sequence: CASSLDRVGFGYGYTF.